This entry features one TCR beta chain sequence. Its antigen is as yet unknown. The data are from a study of CD8 T cells in Susac syndrome. It was with random hexamers that roughly 0.45 to 1 ug RNA was reverse transcribed. TCRdb re-derived calls from the immunoSEQ multiplex PCR reads in MiXCR, one entry per CDR3 protein. The sample consists of 150,000 to 200,000 distinct CDR3 sequences, roughly 90% of them appearing once. J was trimmed by 3 bases and V by 4 bases; bases with no gene match: 2. The V gene's germline CDR1 is MDHEN and CDR2 SYDVKM. The CDR3 has 14 residues. Study outcomes and limitations: CD4+ T cell repertoires in Susac syndrome exhibited no evidence of clonal expansion.

The chain is built from TRBV28 and TRBJ2-7, with 11 bases identical to TRBD1. Sequencing was performed on CD4+ T cells from PBMCs. The clonotype was recovered from a human donor with Susac syndrome. The CDR3 region is CASSSGTGGYEQYF. The CDR3 DNA reads as TGTGCCAGCAGTTCCGGGACAGGGGGCTACGAGCAGTACTTC.